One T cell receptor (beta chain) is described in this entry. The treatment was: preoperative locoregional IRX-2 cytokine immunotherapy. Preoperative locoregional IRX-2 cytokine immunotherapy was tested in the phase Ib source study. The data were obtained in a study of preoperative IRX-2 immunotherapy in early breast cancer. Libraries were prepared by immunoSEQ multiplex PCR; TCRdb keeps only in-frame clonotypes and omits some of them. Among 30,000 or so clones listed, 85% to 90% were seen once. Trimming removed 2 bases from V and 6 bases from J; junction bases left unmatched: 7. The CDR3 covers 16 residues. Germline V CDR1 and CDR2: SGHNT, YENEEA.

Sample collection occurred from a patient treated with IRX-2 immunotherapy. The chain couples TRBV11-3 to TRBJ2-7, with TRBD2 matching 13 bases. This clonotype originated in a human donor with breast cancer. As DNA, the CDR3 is TGTGCCAGCAGCTTAACCCATGGGACTAGCGGGACCGAGCAGTACTTC. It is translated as CASSLTHGTSGTEQYF.